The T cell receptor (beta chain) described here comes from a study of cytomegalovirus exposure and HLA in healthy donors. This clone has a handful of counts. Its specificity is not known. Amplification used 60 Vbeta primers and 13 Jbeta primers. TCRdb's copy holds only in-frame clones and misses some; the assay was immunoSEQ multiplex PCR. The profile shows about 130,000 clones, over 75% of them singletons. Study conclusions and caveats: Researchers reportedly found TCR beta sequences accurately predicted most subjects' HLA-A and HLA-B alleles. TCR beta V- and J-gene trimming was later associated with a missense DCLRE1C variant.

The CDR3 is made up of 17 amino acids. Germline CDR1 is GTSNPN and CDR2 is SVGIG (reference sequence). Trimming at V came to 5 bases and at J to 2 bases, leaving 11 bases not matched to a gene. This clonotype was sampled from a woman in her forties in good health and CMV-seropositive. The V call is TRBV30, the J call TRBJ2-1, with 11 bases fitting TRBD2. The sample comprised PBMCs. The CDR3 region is CAWAGASGRFPYNEQFF. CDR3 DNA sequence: TGTGCCTGGGCCGGGGCTAGCGGGAGGTTCCCCTACAATGAGCAGTTCTTC. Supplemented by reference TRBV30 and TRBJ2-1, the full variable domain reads SQTIHQWPATLVQPVGSPLSLECTVEGTSNPNLYWYRQAAGRGLQLLFYSVGIGQISSEVPQNLSASRPQDRQFILSSKKLLLSDSGFYLCAWAGASGRFPYNEQFFGPGTRLTVL.